Below, one T cell receptor beta chain is given with its context. Germline CDR1 reads MDHEN; CDR2 reads SYDVKM. V was clipped by 4 bases and J by 6 bases; unmatched bases: 8. This CDR3 is built from 16 residues. This sample is drawn from a study of blood T cell repertoires in COVID-19. Under the authors' procedure: Estimation of nucleated cell counts relied on the amplification of reference gene primers. Clones were sequenced by immunoSEQ multiplex PCR, and TCRdb holds only the in-frame ones, with some missing. V, J and clone size are those of that table, while D and trimming were read from the DNA. Of approximately 230,000 clones listed, 70% to 85% are singletons. In terms of age and location, participants ranged from roughly 18 to 100 years and lived in about two dozen US areas.

The clonotype comes from a man aged 35 to 55 who had recovered from COVID-19. Sequencing was performed on PBMCs or T cells enriched from blood (not recorded which). The chain uses TRBV28 and TRBJ2-7; 14 positions agree with TRBD2. The CDR3 spells CASSSSSGLAGAEQYF. The CDR3 nucleotides read TGTGCCAGCAGTTCATCCTCGGGACTAGCGGGAGCCGAGCAGTACTTC.